These T cell receptor beta chains were read from a single sample in a study of blood T cell repertoires in COVID-19. Data came from immunoSEQ multiplex PCR; TCRdb stores just in-frame clones and leaves some out. The table records 65,000 to 90,000 clones, around 83% of them present only once. Sample: peripheral blood. The origin of the receptors is a woman in her sixties with acute or convalescent COVID-19. CDR3s include the opening cysteine and the closing phenylalanine or tryptophan. The D gene is left open where the match is weak. Expanded clones get a size class; other rows say once, few or many, or leave the size out.

cdr3_aa cdr3_nt v_call clone_size j_call d_call
CASSPETNGNTIYF TGTGCCAGCTCACCTGAGACTAACGGAAACACCATATATTTT TRBV18 NA TRBJ1-3 NA
CASTTTSGGPYSYNEQFF TGTGCCAGCACCACGACTAGCGGGGGGCCCTACTCCTACAATGAGCAGTTCTTC TRBV7-2 once TRBJ2-1 TRBD2
CASSGPGNNYGYTF TGTGCCAGCTCAGGTCCAGGGAATAACTATGGCTACACCTTC TRBV18 NA TRBJ1-2 NA
CASSYGQGPADTQYF TGTGCCAGCAGTTACGGACAGGGCCCCGCAGATACGCAGTATTTT TRBV5-8 few TRBJ2-3 TRBD1
CASSESRGPNTEAFF TGCGCCAGCAGTGAGTCGCGGGGCCCGAACACTGAAGCTTTCTTT TRBV10-1 NA TRBJ1-1 NA
CASSGDPGGGGYTF TGTGCCAGCAGCGGGGACCCAGGGGGCGGAGGCTACACCTTC TRBV6-5 NA TRBJ1-2 TRBD1
CASSSREANRDEQFF TGTGCCAGCAGCTCCCGGGAGGCCAACCGGGATGAGCAGTTCTTC TRBV7-9 few TRBJ2-1 TRBD2
CASSLTGPRDTGELFF TGCGCCAGCAGCTTAACAGGGCCTCGGGACACCGGGGAGCTGTTTTTT TRBV5-1 NA TRBJ2-2 NA
CASSPKKSDRFTDTQYF TGTGCCAGCTCACCCAAAAAATCGGACAGGTTCACAGATACGCAGTATTTT TRBV18 NA TRBJ2-3 TRBD1
CASSIGGGPPEQFF TGTGCCAGTAGTATCGGGGGGGGGCCCCCCGAGCAGTTCTTC TRBV19 NA TRBJ2-1 TRBD2
CASSWGTGRDTEAFF TGTGCCAGCAGCTGGGGGACAGGGAGGGACACTGAAGCTTTCTTT TRBV5-5 NA TRBJ1-1 TRBD1
CASSQGGRTSGGPSYEQYF TGTGCCAGCAGCCAAGGAGGTAGAACTAGCGGGGGGCCCTCCTACGAGCAGTACTTC TRBV4-2 NA TRBJ2-7 TRBD2
CAISPQGVNTEAFF TGTGCCATCAGTCCACAGGGAGTGAACACTGAAGCTTTCTTT TRBV10-3 once TRBJ1-1 NA
CASSLDRGPFHEQYF TGTGCCAGCAGCTTGGACAGGGGACCTTTTCACGAGCAGTACTTC TRBV11-2 NA TRBJ2-7 TRBD1
CASSIQGSNSPLHF TGTGCCAGCAGTATTCAGGGTTCTAATTCACCCCTCCACTTT TRBV14 NA TRBJ1-6 NA
CASSPGLAGSPGTDTQYF TGTGCCAGCAGCCCTGGACTAGCGGGTTCCCCTGGCACAGATACGCAGTATTTT TRBV6-2/TRBV6-3 NA TRBJ2-3 TRBD2
CASRTSGGPNYEQYF TGTGCCAGCAGGACTAGCGGGGGGCCTAACTACGAGCAGTACTTC TRBV6-5 NA TRBJ2-7 TRBD2
CASSPQGGEAFF TGTGCCAGCAGCCCCCAAGGGGGTGAAGCTTTCTTT TRBV9 NA TRBJ1-1 NA
CASGRGSGNTIYF TGTGCCAGCGGCAGAGGCTCTGGAAACACCATATATTTT TRBV6-5 NA TRBJ1-3 NA
CASSLDSSQPQHF TGTGCCAGCAGCCTGGACAGCAGCCAGCCCCAGCATTTT TRBV6-5 NA TRBJ1-5 NA
CASSQGQGIGNTIYF TGTGCCAGCTCACAGGGACAGGGGATTGGAAACACCATATATTTT TRBV18 NA TRBJ1-3 TRBD1
CASSIKSVSEKLFF TGTGCCAGTAGTATAAAAAGCGTCAGTGAAAAACTGTTTTTT TRBV19 NA TRBJ1-4 NA
CASSVGVSGGLQETQYF TGTGCCAGCAGCGTAGGCGTTAGCGGGGGGCTCCAAGAGACCCAGTACTTC TRBV9 NA TRBJ2-5 TRBD2
CASSPFSSGANYGYTF TGTGCCAGCAGCCCATTCTCCTCGGGTGCTAACTATGGCTACACCTTC TRBV9 NA TRBJ1-2 NA
CASSYGGASTDTQYF TGCGCCAGCAGCTACGGGGGGGCTAGCACAGATACGCAGTATTTT TRBV5-1 NA TRBJ2-3 TRBD2
CASSQARLAGGNTGELFF TGTGCCAGCAGCCAAGCAAGACTAGCGGGGGGCAACACCGGGGAGCTGTTTTTT TRBV4-2 NA TRBJ2-2 TRBD2
CASSGGTDHNQPQHF TGCGCCAGCAGCGGCGGGACAGATCACAATCAGCCCCAGCATTTT TRBV5-1 NA TRBJ1-5 TRBD1
CASSEKMGASSPLHF TGTGCCAGCAGTGAAAAGATGGGGGCCTCTTCACCCCTCCACTTT TRBV6-1 NA TRBJ1-6 NA
CASSHSGYGYTF TGTGCCAGCAGTCACAGCGGGTATGGCTACACCTTC TRBV25-1 once TRBJ1-2 NA
CASLAYNEQFF TGTGCCAGCCTCGCCTACAATGAGCAGTTCTTC TRBV5-4 few TRBJ2-1 NA
CASSPQGQDGYTF TGTGCCAGCAGCCCCCAGGGGCAGGATGGCTACACCTTC TRBV5-4 NA TRBJ1-2 NA
CASSYSGGATDTQYF TGTGCCAGCAGTTACAGCGGGGGGGCCACAGATACGCAGTATTTT TRBV6-2/TRBV6-3 medium-sized TRBJ2-3 TRBD2
CASSEAPYGTDTQYF TGTGCCAGCAGTGAAGCTCCCTATGGCACAGATACGCAGTATTTT TRBV6-1 NA TRBJ2-3 NA
CASSQGGQRNTEAFF TGTGCCAGCAGCCAAGGAGGACAAAGGAACACTGAAGCTTTCTTT TRBV3-1/TRBV3-2 NA TRBJ1-1 NA
CASSNGGGEGTEAFF TGTGCCAGTAGTAACGGAGGGGGGGAAGGCACTGAAGCTTTCTTT TRBV19 NA TRBJ1-1 NA
CASVREGEQPQHF TGTGCCAGCGTCCGGGAAGGAGAGCAGCCCCAGCATTTT TRBV6-6 NA TRBJ1-5 NA
CASSLALQNWANTEAFF TGTGCCAGCAGCTTAGCCTTACAGAATTGGGCGAACACTGAAGCTTTCTTT TRBV7-9 NA TRBJ1-1 NA
CASSPGTGGQGGYTF TGCGCCAGCAGCCCGGGGACAGGTGGCCAGGGCGGCTACACCTTC TRBV5-1 NA TRBJ1-2 TRBD1
CASSHQTGTGDSPLHF TGTGCCAGCAGCCACCAAACCGGGACAGGGGATTCACCCCTCCACTTT TRBV3-1/TRBV3-2 NA TRBJ1-6 TRBD1
CASSPSYNEQFF TGTGCCAGCAGCCCGTCCTACAATGAGCAGTTCTTC TRBV2 NA TRBJ2-1 NA
CAISVETGQGVNGYTF TGTGCCATCAGTGTAGAAACGGGACAGGGCGTTAATGGCTACACCTTC TRBV10-3 NA TRBJ1-2 TRBD1